Listed below are T cell receptor beta chains from one sample, sequenced in a study of Graves' ophthalmopathy and Graves' hyperthyroidism. TCRdb redid the calling of the multiplex PCR reads with MiXCR, one entry per CDR3 protein. The sample yields roughly 700,000 distinct CDR3 sequences, 40% seen once. The sample taken for sequencing was peripheral blood. These receptors originate from an adult man with Graves' ophthalmopathy. Both conserved end residues are part of each CDR3. D genes are given only for firm matches. Clone sizes are given selectively: once, few, many, or a class where the clone is expanded.

clone_size j_call v_call d_call cdr3_nt cdr3_aa
many TRBJ2-6 TRBV2 - TGTGCCAGCCTCCTGAGCTCTGGGGCCAACGTCCTGACTTTC CASLLSSGANVLTF
many TRBJ1-2 TRBV12-5 - TGTGCTAGTGGTTTGATTGGGGGCCGCGGCTACACCTTC CASGLIGGRGYTF
many TRBJ1-5 TRBV10-3 - TGTGCCAGCAGTTACATGGACAGAGGCAATCAGCCCCAGCATTTT CASSYMDRGNQPQHF
- TRBJ2-7 TRBV10-3 - TGTGCCACCGGGACTGCCACCTACGAGCAGTACTTC CATGTATYEQYF
few TRBJ2-5 TRBV7-6 - TGTGCCAGCAGCCAAGAGGGCGGACAGCAAGAGACCCAGTACTTC CASSQEGGQQETQYF
few TRBJ2-2 TRBV11-2 TRBD2 TGTGCCAGCAGCTCGCGACTAGCGGGGGCCGCGGGCACCGGGGAGCTGTTTTTT CASSSRLAGAAGTGELFF
few TRBJ2-2 TRBV7-9 - TGTGCCAGCAGCTCAGACAGGGAGCTGTTTTTT CASSSDRELFF
- TRBJ1-3 TRBV29-1 - TGCAGCGTTGAGAGGACTAGGGGGGAGACCATATATTTT CSVERTRGETIYF
many TRBJ2-7 TRBV2 - TGTGCCAGCAGTGAGGCCTCGGGTGGCGAGCAGTACTTC CASSEASGGEQYF
- TRBJ1-5 TRBV20-1 - TGCAGTGCAACCCGGGGGACACGAAATCAGCCCCAGCATTTT CSATRGTRNQPQHF
- TRBJ1-1 TRBV29-1 - TGCAGCGTTGTATTGGGGGGCACTGAAGCTTTCTTT CSVVLGGTEAFF
- TRBJ1-1 TRBV12-3/TRBV12-4 TRBD1 TGTGCCAGCAGTTCACAGGGGGCGGACACTGAAGCTTTCTTT CASSSQGADTEAFF
many TRBJ1-1 TRBV19 TRBD1 TGTGCCAGCCTAACCAGGGGGGACCGCACTGAAGCTTTCTTT CASLTRGDRTEAFF
- TRBJ1-2 TRBV12-3/TRBV12-4 - TGTGCCAGCGAGACCTCAGGGGACGATGGCTACACCTTC CASETSGDDGYTF
- TRBJ2-5 TRBV6-6 - TGTGCCAGCAGTTACTCGGCAAATCAAGAGACCCAGTACTTC CASSYSANQETQYF
many TRBJ2-5 TRBV5-1 - TGCGCCAGCAGCTTGGGGACAGCGGGACTGCAAGAGACCCAGTACTTC CASSLGTAGLQETQYF
- TRBJ2-5 TRBV7-3 - TGTGCCAGCAGCTTAACAGTCATAGAGACCCAGTACTTC CASSLTVIETQYF
- TRBJ2-5 TRBV10-2 - TGTGCCAGCAGTTTGAGGGGGGAGTACCAAGAGACCCAGTACTTC CASSLRGEYQETQYF
- TRBJ2-7 TRBV6-6 - TGTGCCAGCAGTTACCTCATCTACGAGCAGTACTTC CASSYLIYEQYF
- TRBJ2-7 TRBV14 TRBD1 TGTGCCAGCAGGCTACAGGGGGGTTACGAGCAGTACTTC CASRLQGGYEQYF
once TRBJ2-3 TRBV10-3 - TGTGCCACTCAGGACCCGGGACGGCTTAGGGATACGCAGTATTTT CATQDPGRLRDTQYF
- TRBJ2-2 TRBV25-1 - TGTGCCAGCAAGAGCCAAGAGCCTGACACCGGGGAGCTGTTTTTT CASKSQEPDTGELFF
many TRBJ1-1 TRBV2 - TGTGCCAGCAATGAGTTAACTGAAGCTTTCTTT CASNELTEAFF
- TRBJ2-5 TRBV14 - TGTGCCAGCAGCCAAGATATGGGCGGTAAAATGGAGACCCAGTACTTC CASSQDMGGKMETQYF
- TRBJ2-3 TRBV11-2 - TGTGCCAGCAGCTTAGATCGTTCTAGCTTCTTAAGGATAGATACGCAGTATTTT CASSLDRSSFLRIDTQYF
many TRBJ1-2 TRBV9 - TGTGCCAGCAGCGTAGCTTTTGGGCAGAACTATGGCTACACCTTC CASSVAFGQNYGYTF
- TRBJ2-3 TRBV19 TRBD1 TGTGCCAGTAGTATTGCCGGGACAGTCGCAGATACGCAGTATTTT CASSIAGTVADTQYF
- TRBJ1-6 TRBV25-1 - TGTGCCAGCTCAACGGGGGACAATTCACCCCTCCACTTT CASSTGDNSPLHF
many TRBJ1-1 TRBV9 - TGTGCCAGCAGCCCAAGGAGCAACACTGAAGCTTTCTTT CASSPRSNTEAFF
few TRBJ1-5 TRBV20-1 - TGCAGTGCTAGACCCACCGGGAGGGAGGGGTATCATTTT CSARPTGREGYHF
- TRBJ1-5 TRBV24-1 - TGTGCCTGGAGTGTTCGAGCAGGGACGACCGGGTGGAATCAGCCCCAGCATTTT CAWSVRAGTTGWNQPQHF
- TRBJ2-5 TRBV11-2 - TGTGCCAGCACTCCTAATCCCTCACCGGGATGGGGCCAGTACTTC CASTPNPSPGWGQYF
many TRBJ1-1 TRBV12-3/TRBV12-4 - TGTGCCAGCAGTTTTAAAATGAACACTGAAGCTTTCTTT CASSFKMNTEAFF
- TRBJ2-7 TRBV10-3 TRBD2 TGTGCCAGCAGTCAGGGGGGACTAGCGACCTACGAGCAGTACTTC CASSQGGLATYEQYF
- TRBJ2-7 TRBV19 - TGTGCCAGTAGTAGGGGTCGGGGCTACGAGCAGTACTTC CASSRGRGYEQYF
many TRBJ1-6 TRBV7-9 TRBD1 TGTGCCAGCAGCTTATCCAGGCTTAAAGACAGGGTTGGCTCACCCCTCCACTTT CASSLSRLKDRVGSPLHF
- TRBJ1-2 TRBV2 - TGTGCCTGGAGTGTACCGGGTTCGGACGGCTACACCTTC CAWSVPGSDGYTF
- TRBJ1-3 TRBV7-9 TRBD1 TGTGCCAGCAGCTGGGGACAGGGGGCTGGAAACACCATATATTTT CASSWGQGAGNTIYF
many TRBJ1-2 TRBV29-1 - TGCAGCGTTGAAGAACAGCTTGGCTACACCTTC CSVEEQLGYTF
many TRBJ1-5 TRBV7-2 - TGTGCCAGCAGCTTAGCGGGGCAACAGCCCCAGCATTTT CASSLAGQQPQHF
few TRBJ1-4 TRBV2 - TGTGCCAGTCGAAACCGGGACACGGCTGAAAAACTGTTTTTT CASRNRDTAEKLFF
- TRBJ1-2 TRBV7-9 - TGTGCCAGCAGCTTAGGGGGACGGTATAGGGATGGCTACACCTTC CASSLGGRYRDGYTF
- TRBJ1-2 TRBV30 - TGTGCCTGGAGTCCAACAGGCTCCTATGGCTACACCTTC CAWSPTGSYGYTF
- TRBJ1-5 TRBV7-9 - TGTGCCAGCAGCTTTCGTTGGCAATCCGCCTACGAGCATTTT CASSFRWQSAYEHF
- TRBJ1-5 TRBV24-1 TRBD1 TGTGCCAGCAGCTCGGGACAGGGGGCGGAGGAGCCCCAGCATTTT CASSSGQGAEEPQHF
- TRBJ2-7 TRBV25-1 - TGTGCCAGCAGTCGACAGATCACCCCCCACGAGCAGTACTTC CASSRQITPHEQYF